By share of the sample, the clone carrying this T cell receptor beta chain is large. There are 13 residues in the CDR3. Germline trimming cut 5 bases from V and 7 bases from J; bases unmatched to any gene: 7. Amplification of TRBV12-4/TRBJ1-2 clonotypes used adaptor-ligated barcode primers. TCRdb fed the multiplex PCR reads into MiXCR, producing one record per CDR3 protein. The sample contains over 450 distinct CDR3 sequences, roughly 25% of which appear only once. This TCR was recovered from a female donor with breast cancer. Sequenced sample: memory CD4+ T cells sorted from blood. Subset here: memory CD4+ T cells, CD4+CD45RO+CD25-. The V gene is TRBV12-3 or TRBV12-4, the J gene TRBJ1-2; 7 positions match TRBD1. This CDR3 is CASSQDRVSGYTF. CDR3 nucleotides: TGTGCCAGCAGTCAAGACAGGGTCAGTGGCTACACCTTC.